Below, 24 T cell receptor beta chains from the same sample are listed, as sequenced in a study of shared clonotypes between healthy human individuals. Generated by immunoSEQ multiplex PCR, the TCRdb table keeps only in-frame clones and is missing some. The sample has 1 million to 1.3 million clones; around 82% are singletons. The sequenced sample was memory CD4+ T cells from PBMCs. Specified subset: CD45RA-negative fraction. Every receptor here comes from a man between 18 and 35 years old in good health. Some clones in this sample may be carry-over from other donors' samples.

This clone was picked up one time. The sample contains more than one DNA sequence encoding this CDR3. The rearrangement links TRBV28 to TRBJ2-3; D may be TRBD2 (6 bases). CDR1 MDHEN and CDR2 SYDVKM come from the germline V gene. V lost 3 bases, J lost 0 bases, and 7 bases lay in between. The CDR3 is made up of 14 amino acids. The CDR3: CASSFSGSTDTQYF. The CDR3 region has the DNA TGTGCCAGCAGTTTTAGCGGTAGCACAGATACGCAGTATTTT.

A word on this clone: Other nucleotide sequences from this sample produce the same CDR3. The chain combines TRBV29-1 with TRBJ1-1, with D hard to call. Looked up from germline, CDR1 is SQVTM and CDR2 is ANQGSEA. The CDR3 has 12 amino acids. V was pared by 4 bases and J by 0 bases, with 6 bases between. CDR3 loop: CSVGRMNTEAFF. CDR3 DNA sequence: TGCAGCGTTGGAAGGATGAACACTGAAGCTTTCTTT.

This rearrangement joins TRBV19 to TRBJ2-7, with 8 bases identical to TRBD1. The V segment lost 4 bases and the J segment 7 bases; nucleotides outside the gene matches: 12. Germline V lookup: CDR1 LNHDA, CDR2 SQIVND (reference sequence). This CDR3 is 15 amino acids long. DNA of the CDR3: TGTGCCAGTAGTACAAACGGACAGGGCGTGAGGGAGCAGTACTTC. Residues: CASSTNGQGVREQYF.

CDR3 sequence: CASSNPQTTDTQYF. CDR3 DNA: TGTGCCAGCAGTAACCCCCAGACCACAGATACGCAGTATTTT. V is TRBV6-5 and J is TRBJ2-3; D not certain. This CDR3 is 14 amino acids long. CDR1 is MNHEY and CDR2 is SVGAGI in the germline V gene. V lost 5 bases and J lost 2, with 11 bases in between.

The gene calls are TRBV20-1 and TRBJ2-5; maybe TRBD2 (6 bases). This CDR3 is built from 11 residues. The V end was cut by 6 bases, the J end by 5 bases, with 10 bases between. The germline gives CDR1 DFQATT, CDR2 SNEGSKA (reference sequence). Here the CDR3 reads CSAGAGETQYF. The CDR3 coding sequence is TGCAGTGCAGGGGCGGGGGAGACCCAGTACTTC.

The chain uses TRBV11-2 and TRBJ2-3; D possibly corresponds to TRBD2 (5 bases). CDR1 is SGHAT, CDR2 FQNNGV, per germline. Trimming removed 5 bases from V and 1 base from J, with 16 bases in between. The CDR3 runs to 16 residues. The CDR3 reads CASSISYSAGTDTQYF. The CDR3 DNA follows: TGTGCCAGCAGCATATCCTATAGCGCGGGCACAGATACGCAGTATTTT.

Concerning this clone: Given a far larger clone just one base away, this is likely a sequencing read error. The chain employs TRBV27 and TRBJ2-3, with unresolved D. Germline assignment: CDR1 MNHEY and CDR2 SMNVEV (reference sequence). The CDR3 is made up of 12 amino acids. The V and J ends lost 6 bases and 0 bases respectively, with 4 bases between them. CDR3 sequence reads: CASRDSTDTQYF. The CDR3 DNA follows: TGTGCCAGCAGGGATAGCACAGATACGCAGTATTTT.

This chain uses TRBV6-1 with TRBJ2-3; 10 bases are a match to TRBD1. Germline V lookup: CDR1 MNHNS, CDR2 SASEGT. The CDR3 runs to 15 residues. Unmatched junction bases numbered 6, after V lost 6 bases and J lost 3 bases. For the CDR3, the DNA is TGTGCCAGCAGGAATCCGGGACAGGGGACAGATACGCAGTATTTT. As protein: CASRNPGQGTDTQYF.

The CDR3 DNA follows: TGTGCCAGCAGCTTAGTGCACACTGAAGCTTTCTTT. Protein: CASSLVHTEAFF. The chain has TRBV7-2 and TRBJ1-1; D unclear. Per the germline V gene, CDR1 is SGHTA and CDR2 is FQGNSA. The V end was cut by 1 base, the J end by 3 bases, with 3 bases between. This CDR3 region has 12 residues.

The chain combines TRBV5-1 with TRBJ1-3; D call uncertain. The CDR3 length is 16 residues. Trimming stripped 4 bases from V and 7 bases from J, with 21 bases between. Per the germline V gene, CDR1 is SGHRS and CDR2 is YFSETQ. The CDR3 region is CASSRPRPGVLNTIYF. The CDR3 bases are TGCGCCAGCAGCCGACCCCGGCCGGGAGTTCTGAACACCATATATTTT.

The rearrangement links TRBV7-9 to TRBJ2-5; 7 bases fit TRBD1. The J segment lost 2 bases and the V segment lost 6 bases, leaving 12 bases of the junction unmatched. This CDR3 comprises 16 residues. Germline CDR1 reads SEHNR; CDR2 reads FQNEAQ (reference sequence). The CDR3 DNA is TGTGCCAGCAGGAGGGACAGCGACACTTCGCAAGAGACCCAGTACTTC. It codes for CASRRDSDTSQETQYF.

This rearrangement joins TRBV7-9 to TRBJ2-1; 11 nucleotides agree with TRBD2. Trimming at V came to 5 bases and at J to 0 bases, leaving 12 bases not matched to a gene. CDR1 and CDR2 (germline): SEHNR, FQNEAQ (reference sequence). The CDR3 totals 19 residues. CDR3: CASSRTGTSGVSSYNEQFF. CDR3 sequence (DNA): TGTGCCAGCAGCCGCACCGGGACTAGCGGAGTCAGCTCCTACAATGAGCAGTTCTTC.

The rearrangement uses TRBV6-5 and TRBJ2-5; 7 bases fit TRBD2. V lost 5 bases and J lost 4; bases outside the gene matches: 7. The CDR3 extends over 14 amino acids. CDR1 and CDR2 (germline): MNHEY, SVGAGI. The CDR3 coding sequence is TGTGCCAGCAGTGGGACTACGCGAAGAGAGACCCAGTACTTC. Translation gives CASSGTTRRETQYF.

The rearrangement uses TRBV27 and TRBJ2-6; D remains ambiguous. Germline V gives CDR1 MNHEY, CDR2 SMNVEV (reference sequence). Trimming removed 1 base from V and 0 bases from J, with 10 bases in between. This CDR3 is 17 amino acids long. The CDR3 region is CASSLYQPSSGANVLTF. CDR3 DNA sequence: TGTGCCAGCAGTTTATACCAGCCGTCCTCTGGGGCCAACGTCCTGACTTTC.

CDR3 in DNA: TGTGCCAGCAGCTTATCGGCAGAGTCCTACGAGCAGTACTTC. Residues: CASSLSAESYEQYF. This chain links TRBV7-3 with TRBJ2-7; no clear D gene. The CDR3 has 14 amino acids. Per the germline V gene, CDR1 is SGHTA and CDR2 is FQGTGA. The germline V and J ends were trimmed by 2 bases and 1 base, with 9 bases remaining between them.

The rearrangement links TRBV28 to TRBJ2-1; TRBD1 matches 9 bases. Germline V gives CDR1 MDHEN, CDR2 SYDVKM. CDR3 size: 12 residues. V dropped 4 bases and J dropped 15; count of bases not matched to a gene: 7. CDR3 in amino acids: CASSSHRGLGFF. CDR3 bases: TGTGCCAGCAGTTCCCACAGGGGGCTTGGGTTCTTC.

The CDR3 coding sequence is TGTGCCAGCAGCTGGGGGGGCGCGGCCGCCGATCAGCCCCAGCATTTT. Its translation is CASSWGGAAADQPQHF. The chain combines TRBV5-6 with TRBJ1-5; D possibly corresponds to TRBD1 (6 bases). The germline V and J ends were trimmed by 3 bases and 5 bases, with 18 bases remaining between them. Germline loops: CDR1 SGHDT, CDR2 YYEEEE. The CDR3 consists of 16 residues.

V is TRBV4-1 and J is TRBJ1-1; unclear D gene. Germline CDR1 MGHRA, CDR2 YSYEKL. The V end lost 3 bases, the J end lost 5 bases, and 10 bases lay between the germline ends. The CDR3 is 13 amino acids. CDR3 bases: TGCGCCAGCAGCCAGGTCGTGGGGACTGAAGCTTTCTTT. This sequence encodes CASSQVVGTEAFF.

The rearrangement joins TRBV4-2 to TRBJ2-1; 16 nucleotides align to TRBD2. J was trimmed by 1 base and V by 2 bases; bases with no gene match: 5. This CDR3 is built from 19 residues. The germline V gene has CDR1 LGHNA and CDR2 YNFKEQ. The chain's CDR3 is CASSQSPGLAGGSYNEQFF. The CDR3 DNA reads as TGTGCCAGCAGCCAATCCCCGGGACTAGCGGGAGGGTCCTACAATGAGCAGTTCTTC.

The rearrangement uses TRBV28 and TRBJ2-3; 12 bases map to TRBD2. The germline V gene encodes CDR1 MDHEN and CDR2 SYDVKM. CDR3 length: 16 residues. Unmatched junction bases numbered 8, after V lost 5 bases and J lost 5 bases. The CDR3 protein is CASSPWTSGNLDTQYF. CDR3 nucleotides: TGTGCCAGCAGTCCATGGACTAGCGGGAATCTAGATACGCAGTATTTT. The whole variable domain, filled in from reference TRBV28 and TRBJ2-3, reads DVKVTQSSRYLVKRTGEKVFLECVQDMDHENMFWYRQDPGLGLRLIYFSYDVKMKEKGDIPEGYSVSREKKERFSLILESASTNQTSMYLCASSPWTSGNLDTQYFGPGTRLTVL.

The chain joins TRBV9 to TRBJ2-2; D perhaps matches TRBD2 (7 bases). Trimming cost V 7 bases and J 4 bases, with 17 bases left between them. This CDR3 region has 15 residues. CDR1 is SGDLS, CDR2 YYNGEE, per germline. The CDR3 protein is CASGKGGEPTGELFF. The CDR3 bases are TGTGCCAGCGGGAAAGGGGGGGAGCCCACCGGGGAGCTGTTTTTT.

The CDR3 sequence: CATSPGLLRDTQYF. As DNA, the CDR3 is TGTGCCACCAGCCCTGGACTACTCAGGGATACGCAGTATTTT. This chain connects TRBV15 to TRBJ2-3; a possible D gene is TRBD2 (6 bases). The germline CDR1 and CDR2 sequences are LNHNV and YYDKDF (reference sequence). V lost 5 bases to trimming and J lost 6 bases, with 15 bases between them. The length of the CDR3 is 14 residues.

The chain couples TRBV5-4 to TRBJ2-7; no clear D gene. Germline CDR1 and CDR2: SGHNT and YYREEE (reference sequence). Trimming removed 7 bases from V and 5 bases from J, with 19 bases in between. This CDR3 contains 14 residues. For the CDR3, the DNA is TGTGCCAGCTACTCCCTAAGACCCACCGACGAGCAGTACTTC. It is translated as CASYSLRPTDEQYF.

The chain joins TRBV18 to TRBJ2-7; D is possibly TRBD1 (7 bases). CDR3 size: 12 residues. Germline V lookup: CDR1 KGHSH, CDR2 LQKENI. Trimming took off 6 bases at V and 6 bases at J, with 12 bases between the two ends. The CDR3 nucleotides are TGTGCCAGCTCCCTCCAGGGGGGCGAGCAGTACTTC. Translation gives CASSLQGGEQYF.